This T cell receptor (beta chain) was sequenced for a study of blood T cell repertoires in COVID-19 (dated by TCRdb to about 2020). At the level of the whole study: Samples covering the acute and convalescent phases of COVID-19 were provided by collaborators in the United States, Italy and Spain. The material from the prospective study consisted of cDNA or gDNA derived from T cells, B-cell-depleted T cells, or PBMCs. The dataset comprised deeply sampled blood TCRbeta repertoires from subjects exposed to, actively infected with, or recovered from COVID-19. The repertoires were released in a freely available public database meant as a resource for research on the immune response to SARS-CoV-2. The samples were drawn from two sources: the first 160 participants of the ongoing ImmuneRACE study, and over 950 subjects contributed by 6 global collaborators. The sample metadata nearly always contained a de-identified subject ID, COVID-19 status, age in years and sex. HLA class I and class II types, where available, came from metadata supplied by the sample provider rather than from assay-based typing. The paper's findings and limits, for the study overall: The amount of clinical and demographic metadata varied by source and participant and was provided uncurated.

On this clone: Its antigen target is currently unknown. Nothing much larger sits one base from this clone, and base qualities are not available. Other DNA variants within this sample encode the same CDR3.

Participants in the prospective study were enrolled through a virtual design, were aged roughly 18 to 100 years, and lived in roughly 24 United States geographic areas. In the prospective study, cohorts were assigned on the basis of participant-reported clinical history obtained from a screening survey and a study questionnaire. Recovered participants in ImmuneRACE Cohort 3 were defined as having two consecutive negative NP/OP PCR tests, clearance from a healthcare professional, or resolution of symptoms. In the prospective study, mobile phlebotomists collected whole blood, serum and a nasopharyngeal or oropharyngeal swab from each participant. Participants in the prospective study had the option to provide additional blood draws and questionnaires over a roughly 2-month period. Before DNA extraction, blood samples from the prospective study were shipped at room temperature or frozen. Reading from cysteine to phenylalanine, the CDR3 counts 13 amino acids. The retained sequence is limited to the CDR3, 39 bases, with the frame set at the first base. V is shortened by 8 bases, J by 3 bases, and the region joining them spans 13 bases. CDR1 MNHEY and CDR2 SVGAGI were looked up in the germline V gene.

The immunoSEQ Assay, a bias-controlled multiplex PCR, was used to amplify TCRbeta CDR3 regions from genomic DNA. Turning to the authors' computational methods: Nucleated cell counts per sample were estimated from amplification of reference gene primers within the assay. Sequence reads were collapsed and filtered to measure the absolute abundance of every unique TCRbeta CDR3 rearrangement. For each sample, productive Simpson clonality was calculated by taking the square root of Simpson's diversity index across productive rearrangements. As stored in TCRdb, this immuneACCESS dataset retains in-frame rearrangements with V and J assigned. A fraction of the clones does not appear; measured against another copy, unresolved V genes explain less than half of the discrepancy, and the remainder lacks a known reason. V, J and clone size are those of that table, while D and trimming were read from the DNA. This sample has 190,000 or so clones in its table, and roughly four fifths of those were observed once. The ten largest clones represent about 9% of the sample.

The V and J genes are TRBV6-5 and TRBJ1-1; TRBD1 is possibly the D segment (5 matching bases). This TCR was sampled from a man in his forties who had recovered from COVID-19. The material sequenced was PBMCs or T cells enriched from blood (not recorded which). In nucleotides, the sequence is TGTGCCAGCGGGCGGGGGGTAGACACTGAAGCTTTCTTT. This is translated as CASGRGVDTEAFF.